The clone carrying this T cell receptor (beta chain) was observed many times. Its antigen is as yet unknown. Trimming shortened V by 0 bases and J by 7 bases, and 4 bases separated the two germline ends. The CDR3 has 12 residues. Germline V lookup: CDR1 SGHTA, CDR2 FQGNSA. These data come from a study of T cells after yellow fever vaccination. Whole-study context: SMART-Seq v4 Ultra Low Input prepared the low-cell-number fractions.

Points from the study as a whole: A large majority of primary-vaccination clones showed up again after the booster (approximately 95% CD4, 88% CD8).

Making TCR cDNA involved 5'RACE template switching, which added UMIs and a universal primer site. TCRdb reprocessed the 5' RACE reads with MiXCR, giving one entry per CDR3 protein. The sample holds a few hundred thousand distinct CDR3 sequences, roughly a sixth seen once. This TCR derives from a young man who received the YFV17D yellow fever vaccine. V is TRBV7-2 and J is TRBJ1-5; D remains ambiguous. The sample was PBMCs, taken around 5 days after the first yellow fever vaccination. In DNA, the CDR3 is TGTGCCAGCAGCTTAGCTGGCCAGCCCCAGCATTTT. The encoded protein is CASSLAGQPQHF. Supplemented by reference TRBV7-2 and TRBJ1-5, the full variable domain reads GAGVSQSPSNKVTEKGKDVELRCDPISGHTALYWYRQSLGQGLEFLIYFQGNSAPDKSGLPSDRFSAERTGGSVSTLTIQRTQQEDSAVYLCASSLAGQPQHFGDGTRLSIL.